These 26 T cell receptor beta chains were sequenced from one sample in a study of blood T cell repertoires in COVID-19. Sequencing used immunoSEQ multiplex PCR; TCRdb keeps in-frame clones, though not all of them. Here the sample spans 110,000 or so clones, about 85% being singletons. Sample: peripheral blood. The receptor set was obtained from a man aged 50 to 59 with acute or convalescent COVID-19.

The J gene is TRBJ2-3, the V gene TRBV18; perhaps TRBD1 as D (6 bases). Trimming took 2 bases from V and 5 from J, leaving 11 bases between them. This CDR3 has 14 amino acids. Germline V lookup: CDR1 KGHSH, CDR2 LQKENI. The CDR3 DNA follows: TGTGCCAGCTCACCAGCAGGGGATGGAGATACGCAGTATTTT. Translated: CASSPAGDGDTQYF.

This sequence joins TRBV5-4 and TRBJ2-6; no reliable D call. This CDR3 has 15 residues. V lost 4 bases and J lost 1, with 9 bases in between. CDR1 and CDR2 (germline): SGHNT, YYREEE (reference sequence). The CDR3 here is CASSVADSGANVLTF. The CDR3 DNA is TGTGCCAGCAGCGTCGCGGATTCTGGGGCCAACGTCCTGACTTTC.

CDR3 in amino acids: CASSPLPQGSTGYTF. The CDR3 region has the DNA TGTGCCAGCAGCCCTCTACCCCAGGGATCGACTGGCTACACCTTC. The V and J genes are TRBV9 and TRBJ1-2; TRBD1 might be the D (5 bases). This CDR3 has 15 residues. Trimming shortened V by 4 bases and J by 7 bases, and 20 bases separated the two germline ends. Germline V lookup: CDR1 SGDLS, CDR2 YYNGEE.

For the CDR3, the DNA is TGCGCCAGCAGCTTGGGCCAGGGGGCGCGTTCTGCCACTGAAGCTTTCTTT. It yields the protein CASSLGQGARSATEAFF. The chain carries TRBV5-1 and TRBJ1-1; 8 nucleotides line up with TRBD1. V was clipped by 0 bases and J by 4 bases; unmatched bases: 11. The CDR3 is made up of 17 amino acids. The germline gives CDR1 SGHRS, CDR2 YFSETQ.

This chain links TRBV19 with TRBJ2-6; TRBD1 might be the D (6 bases). The CDR3 is 18 amino acids. From germline, CDR1 is LNHDA and CDR2 SQIVND (reference sequence). V shed 5 bases and J shed 0 bases, with 17 bases lying between them. The DNA of the CDR3 is TGTGCCAGTAGTCTGAGCCGGGACACTCCCTCTGGGGCCAACGTCCTGACTTTC. Translating it yields CASSLSRDTPSGANVLTF.

The V and J genes are TRBV3-1 (or the pseudogene TRBV3-2) and TRBJ1-2; D may be TRBD1 (5 bases). V lost 4 bases, J lost 0 bases, and 15 bases lay in between. Per germline, CDR1 LGHDT and CDR2 YNNKEL (reference sequence). The CDR3 is 16 residues long. The CDR3 spells CASSPNRDSANYGYTF. Here the CDR3 DNA reads TGTGCCAGCAGCCCCAACCGGGACTCAGCTAACTATGGCTACACCTTC.

This chain joins TRBV7-3 and TRBJ1-6, with no clear D. Germline V gene sequence: CDR1 SGHTA, CDR2 FQGTGA. Trimming took off 1 base at V and 5 bases at J, with 9 bases between the two ends. This CDR3 region has 15 residues. CDR3 protein: CASSLNTADNSPLHF. The CDR3 DNA sequence: TGTGCCAGCAGCTTAAATACAGCGGATAATTCACCCCTCCACTTT. Supplemented by reference TRBV7-3 and TRBJ1-6, the full variable domain reads GAGVSQTPSNKVTEKGKYVELRCDPISGHTALYWYRQSLGQGPEFLIYFQGTGAADDSGLPNDRFFAVRPEGSVSTLKIQRTERGDSAVYLCASSLNTADNSPLHFGNGTRLTVT.

The chain joins TRBV3-1 (or the pseudogene TRBV3-2) to TRBJ2-6, with 9 bases identical to TRBD1. The CDR3 is 17 residues long. J gave up 2 bases and V 4 bases, and 6 bases lay outside the gene matches. The germline V gene has CDR1 LGHDT and CDR2 YNNKEL (reference sequence). For the CDR3, the DNA is TGTGCCAGCAGCCCCGGGGACAGGGTGGCTGGGGCCAACGTCCTGACTTTC. Translated, it gives CASSPGDRVAGANVLTF.

The genes are TRBV28 and TRBJ1-2; no reliable D call. There are 13 residues in the CDR3. Trimming shortened V by 5 bases and J by 7 bases, and 14 bases separated the two germline ends. Germline assignment: CDR1 MDHEN and CDR2 SYDVKM. The CDR3 DNA follows: TGTGCCAGCAGTCCTGTGAGGGCTCGTGGCTACACCTTC. Translated: CASSPVRARGYTF.

V usage is TRBV6-5 and J usage is TRBJ2-2, with 7 bases identical to TRBD1. The V gene's germline CDR1 is MNHEY and CDR2 SVGAGI. The V segment lost 6 bases and the J segment 1 base; nucleotides outside the gene matches: 5. The CDR3 length is 15 residues. The chain's CDR3 is CASRTWTGNTGELFF. The CDR3 coding sequence is TGTGCCAGCAGGACTTGGACAGGGAACACCGGGGAGCTGTTTTTT.

V usage is TRBV5-1 and J usage is TRBJ1-2, with TRBD1 matching 9 bases. Germline values: CDR1 SGHRS, CDR2 YFSETQ. Losses at the gene ends were 0 bases for V and 7 bases for J; bases not matched to a gene: 13. This CDR3 region has 17 residues. The CDR3 bases are TGCGCCAGCAGCTTGGCCGGTGGTGGACAGGGGTTGGGTGGCTACACCTTC. It codes for CASSLAGGGQGLGGYTF.

The J gene is TRBJ2-3, the V gene TRBV3-1 (or the pseudogene TRBV3-2); 12 bases agree with TRBD1. Germline CDR1 LGHDT, CDR2 YNNKEL (reference sequence). Trimming cost V 3 bases and J 8 bases; bases outside gene matches: 6. This CDR3 has 15 amino acids. The CDR3 reads CASSQGQGAQGTQYF. In DNA form, the CDR3 reads TGTGCCAGCAGCCAGGGACAGGGGGCGCAGGGTACGCAGTATTTT.

The rearrangement links TRBV9 to TRBJ2-3; tentatively, D is TRBD1 (6 bases). Trimming removed 5 bases from V and 2 bases from J, with 18 bases in between. Germline lookup yields CDR1 SGDLS and CDR2 YYNGEE. The CDR3 consists of 16 residues. The CDR3, as DNA: TGTGCCAGCAGTGCACAGGGAAGGGTTCCCACAGATACGCAGTATTTT. Residues: CASSAQGRVPTDTQYF.

This clone is termed medium-sized (0.01 to 0.1%). The chain links TRBV19 to TRBJ1-6; D remains ambiguous. Germline lookup yields CDR1 LNHDA and CDR2 SQIVND (reference sequence). The CDR3 runs 14 residues. Trimming shortened V by 1 base and J by 8 bases, and 9 bases separated the two germline ends. CDR3 protein: CASSIVYSDSPLHF. The CDR3 nucleotides are TGTGCCAGTAGTATAGTTTACTCGGATTCACCCCTCCACTTT.

The chain carries TRBV19 and TRBJ2-3; tentative D call: TRBD2 (6 bases). Looked up from germline, CDR1 is LNHDA and CDR2 is SQIVND (reference sequence). The CDR3 spans 14 residues. V was shortened by 2 bases and J by 4 bases, with 10 bases between the two germline ends. The CDR3 sequence: CASSISGDADTQYF. CDR3 DNA sequence: TGTGCCAGTAGTATATCGGGGGACGCAGATACGCAGTATTTT.

The chain has TRBV6-5 and TRBJ2-6, with TRBD1 matching over 7 bases. Germline assignment: CDR1 MNHEY and CDR2 SVGAGI. V dropped 5 bases and J dropped 3; count of bases not matched to a gene: 4. This CDR3 has 15 amino acids. The CDR3 loop is CASSTGAGGANVLTF. CDR3 nucleotides: TGTGCCAGCAGTACAGGGGCAGGTGGGGCCAACGTCCTGACTTTC.

This clone was seen a handful of times. This rearrangement joins TRBV6-1 to TRBJ1-2; tentative D call: TRBD1 (5 bases). Germline values: CDR1 MNHNS, CDR2 SASEGT. The CDR3 extends over 14 amino acids. V was clipped by 0 bases and J by 8 bases, with 13 bases between them. For the CDR3, the DNA is TGTGCCAGCAGTGAAGCCACCGCCAGGGTGGGCTACACCTTC. Translating gives CASSEATARVGYTF.

The J gene is TRBJ1-6, the V gene TRBV6-5; TRBD1 matches at 8 bases. Germline CDR1 reads MNHEY; CDR2 reads SVGAGI. The CDR3 extends over 15 amino acids. V dropped 6 bases and J dropped 7; count of bases not matched to a gene: 8. CDR3 sequence (DNA): TGTGCCAGCAGCTACGACAGGGGCCGGAATTCACCCCTCCACTTT. The encoded protein is CASSYDRGRNSPLHF.

The rearrangement uses TRBV30 and TRBJ2-5, with 10 nucleotides matching TRBD2. CDR1 GTSNPN and CDR2 SVGIG come from the germline V gene (reference sequence). The V gene end was trimmed by 0 bases and the J gene end by 2 bases; junction bases not matched to a gene: 3. The CDR3 spans 15 residues. The CDR3 DNA follows: TGTGCCTGGAGTGTACTAGCGGGGAGTCAAGAGACCCAGTACTTC. Its protein is CAWSVLAGSQETQYF.

This rearrangement joins TRBV5-1 to TRBJ1-1; no clear D. V was pared by 0 bases and J by 5 bases, with 11 bases between. This CDR3 has 14 amino acids. From germline, CDR1 is SGHRS and CDR2 YFSETQ. The CDR3 loop is CASSLAGVRTEAFF. For the CDR3, the DNA is TGCGCCAGCAGCTTGGCCGGGGTCCGGACTGAAGCTTTCTTT.

This clone showed up just a few times. CDR3 loop: CASSLGGARYEQYF. CDR3 nucleotides: TGCGCCAGCAGCTTAGGGGGGGCGAGGTACGAGCAGTACTTC. The chain recombines TRBV5-1 with TRBJ2-7; tentative D call: TRBD2 (7 bases). Germline V gene data show CDR1 as SGHRS and CDR2 as YFSETQ. The CDR3 runs 14 residues. The ends were cut back, 2 bases at V and 4 bases at J, with 13 bases in the middle.

The chain uses TRBV29-1 and TRBJ1-1, with 10 bases lining up with TRBD1. Unmatched junction bases numbered 2, after V lost 6 bases and J lost 10 bases. Germline V gene lookup returns CDR1 SQVTM and CDR2 ANQGSEA. The CDR3 extends over 10 amino acids. DNA of the CDR3: TGCAGCGTCGGGGACAGGGGAGCTTTCTTT. As protein: CSVGDRGAFF.

V usage is TRBV7-9 and J usage is TRBJ1-1, with 7 bases lining up with TRBD1. Germline assignment: CDR1 SEHNR and CDR2 FQNEAQ (reference sequence). The CDR3 runs to 14 residues. Trimming cost V 5 bases and J 5 bases; bases outside gene matches: 8. The DNA for the CDR3 is TGTGCCAGCAGCAAGACAGGGCTCAGGACTGAAGCTTTCTTT. It encodes CASSKTGLRTEAFF.

The chain employs TRBV9 and TRBJ2-3, with D unresolved. V lost 2 bases and J lost 0, with 7 bases in between. The CDR3 runs 14 residues. Germline V gene lookup returns CDR1 SGDLS and CDR2 YYNGEE. CDR3 sequence: CASSVFPSTDTQYF. The CDR3 DNA follows: TGTGCCAGCAGCGTGTTTCCGAGCACAGATACGCAGTATTTT.

The rearrangement links TRBV25-1 to TRBJ1-1; 7 nucleotides align to TRBD1. In germline, CDR1 is MGHDK, CDR2 SYGVNS. The CDR3 extends over 18 amino acids. V gave up 3 bases and J gave up 1 base; unmatched junction bases: 14. The CDR3 spells CASSDRSYRQGPNTEAFF. CDR3 DNA: TGTGCCAGCAGTGACCGAAGCTACCGACAGGGACCGAACACTGAAGCTTTCTTT.

The chain links TRBV5-1 to TRBJ2-2; D perhaps matches TRBD1 (6 bases). The CDR3 sequence is 16 residues long. V was shortened by 0 bases and J by 1 base, with 10 bases between the two germline ends. The germline CDR1 and CDR2 sequences are SGHRS and YFSETQ. CDR3 nucleotides: TGCGCCAGCAGCTTGGACGGGACAATGAACACCGGGGAGCTGTTTTTT. It is translated as CASSLDGTMNTGELFF.